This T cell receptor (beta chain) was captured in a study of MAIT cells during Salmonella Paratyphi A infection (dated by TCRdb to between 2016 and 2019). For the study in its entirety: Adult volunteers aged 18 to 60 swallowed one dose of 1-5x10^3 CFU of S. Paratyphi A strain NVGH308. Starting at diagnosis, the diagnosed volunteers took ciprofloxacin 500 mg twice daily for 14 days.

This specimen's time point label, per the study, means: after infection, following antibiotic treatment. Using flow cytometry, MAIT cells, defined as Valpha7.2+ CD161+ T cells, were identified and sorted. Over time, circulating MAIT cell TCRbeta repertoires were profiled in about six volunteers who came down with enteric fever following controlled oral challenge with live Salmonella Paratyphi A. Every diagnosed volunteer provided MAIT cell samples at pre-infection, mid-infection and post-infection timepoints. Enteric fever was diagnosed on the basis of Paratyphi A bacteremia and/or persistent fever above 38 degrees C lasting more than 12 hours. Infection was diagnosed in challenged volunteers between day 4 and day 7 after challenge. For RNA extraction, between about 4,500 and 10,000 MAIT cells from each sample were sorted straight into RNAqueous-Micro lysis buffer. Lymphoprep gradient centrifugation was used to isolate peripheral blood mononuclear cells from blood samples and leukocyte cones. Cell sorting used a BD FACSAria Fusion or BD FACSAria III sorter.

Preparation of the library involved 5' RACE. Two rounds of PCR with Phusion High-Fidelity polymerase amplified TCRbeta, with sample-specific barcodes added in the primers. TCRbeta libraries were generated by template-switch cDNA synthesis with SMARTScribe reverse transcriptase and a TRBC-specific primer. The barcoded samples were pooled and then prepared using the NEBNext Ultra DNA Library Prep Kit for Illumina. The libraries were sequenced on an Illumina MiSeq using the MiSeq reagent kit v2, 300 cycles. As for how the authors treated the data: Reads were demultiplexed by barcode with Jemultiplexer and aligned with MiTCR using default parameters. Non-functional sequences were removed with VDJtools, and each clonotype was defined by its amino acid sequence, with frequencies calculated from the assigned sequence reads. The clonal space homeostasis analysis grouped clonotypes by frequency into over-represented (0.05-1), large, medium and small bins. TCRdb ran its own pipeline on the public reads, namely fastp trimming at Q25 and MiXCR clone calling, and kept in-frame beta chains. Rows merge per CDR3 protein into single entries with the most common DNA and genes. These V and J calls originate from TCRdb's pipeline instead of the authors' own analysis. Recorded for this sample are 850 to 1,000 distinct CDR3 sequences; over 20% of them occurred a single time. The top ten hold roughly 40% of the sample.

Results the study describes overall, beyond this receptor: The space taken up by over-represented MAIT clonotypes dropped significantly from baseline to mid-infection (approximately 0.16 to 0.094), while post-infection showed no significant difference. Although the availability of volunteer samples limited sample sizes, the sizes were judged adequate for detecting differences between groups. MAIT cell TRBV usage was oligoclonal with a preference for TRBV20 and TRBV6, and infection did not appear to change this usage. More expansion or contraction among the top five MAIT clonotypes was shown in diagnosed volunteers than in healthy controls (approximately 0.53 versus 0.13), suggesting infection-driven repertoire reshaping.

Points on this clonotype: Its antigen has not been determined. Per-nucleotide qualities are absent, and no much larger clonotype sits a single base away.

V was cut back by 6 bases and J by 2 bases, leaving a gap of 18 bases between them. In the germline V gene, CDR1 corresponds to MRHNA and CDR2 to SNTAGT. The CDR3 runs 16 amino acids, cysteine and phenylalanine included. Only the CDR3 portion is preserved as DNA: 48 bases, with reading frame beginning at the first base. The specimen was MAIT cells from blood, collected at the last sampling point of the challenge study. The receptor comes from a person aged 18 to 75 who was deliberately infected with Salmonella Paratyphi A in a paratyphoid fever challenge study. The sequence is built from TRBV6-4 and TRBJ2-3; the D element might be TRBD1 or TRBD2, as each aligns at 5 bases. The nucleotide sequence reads TGTGCCAGCAGCGATGACTCGGGGCGAACCACAGATACGCAGTATTTT. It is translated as CASSDDSGRTTDTQYF.